The TCR beta chain described here comes from a study of blood T cell repertoires in COVID-19. The assay was immunoSEQ multiplex PCR, and TCRdb's table has in-frame clones only and misses some. Among hundreds of thousands of clones listed, about nine tenths were seen once. CDR3 length: 13 residues. The germline V gene encodes CDR1 MNHEY and CDR2 SVGAGI. Trimming took off 4 bases at V and 6 bases at J, with 13 bases between the two ends. The receptor was isolated from a man over 45 with acute or convalescent COVID-19. The specimen was peripheral blood. The V gene is TRBV6-5, the J gene TRBJ2-7; no firm D call. CDR3 sequence reads: CASSSRSGTEQYF. CDR3 nucleotides: TGTGCCAGCAGTTCCCGATCAGGCACCGAGCAGTACTTC.